This T cell receptor (beta chain) was identified in a study of T cell responses to AZD1222 COVID-19 vaccine. Findings of the study overall: Just five to seven AZD1222 recipients tested seropositive at baseline. A rise in Spike-specific TCR breadth and depth followed two AZD1222 doses. The sample set comprised mostly white British donors with more females, and clonal diversity was possibly underestimated. No day 14 peak samples; only post-peak repertoires were characterized.

This CDR3 contains 15 residues. The ends were cut back, 1 base at V and 1 base at J, with 10 bases in the middle. Germline V gene lookup returns CDR1 LGHNA and CDR2 YNFKEQ. Worth noting for this clone: Its antigen remains unidentified.

Using immunoSEQ multiplex PCR, the repertoire was profiled, and TCRdb retains in-frame clones only, with some absent. Altogether about 130,000 clones are present, 65% to 90% being singletons, with the ten largest covering under 8%. J is TRBJ1-2 and V is TRBV4-2; possibly TRBD1 for D (5 bases). The sequence derives from an adult who received the MenACWY meningococcal vaccine as a control. This sample comprised peripheral blood, obtained 28 days after the second dose of the MenACWY control vaccine. The CDR3 reads CASSQAPGDNYGYTF. DNA for the CDR3: TGTGCCAGCAGCCAAGCGCCGGGGGATAACTATGGCTACACCTTC.